This T cell receptor beta chain emerged from a study of blood T cell repertoires in COVID-19 (dated by TCRdb to the early 2020s). About the investigation overall: The collaborator samples originated in the United States, Italy and Spain and spanned the acute and convalescent phases of COVID-19. The prospective study material was composed of cDNA or gDNA derived from T cells, B-cell-depleted T cells, or PBMCs. Deeply sampled blood TCRbeta repertoires from subjects exposed to, actively infected with, or recovered from COVID-19 were included in the dataset. A freely available public database, intended as a resource for researchers studying the immune response to SARS-CoV-2, is where the repertoires were released. Samples came from the ongoing ImmuneRACE study (first 160 participants) plus 1,254 subjects from 6 global collaborators. Nearly every sample came with metadata listing a de-identified subject ID, COVID-19 status, age in years and sex. HLA class I and class II types, where available, came from metadata supplied by the sample provider rather than from assay-based typing. Summary of the overall study and its limitations: How much clinical and demographic metadata was included differed by source and by participant, and the metadata was provided uncurated.

Enrolling through a virtual design, the prospective study's participants ranged in age from roughly 18 to 95 years and lived across roughly 23 United States geographic areas. To assign participants to cohorts, the prospective study relied on clinical history that participants themselves reported in a screening survey and a study questionnaire. Each participant in the prospective study had whole blood, serum and a nasopharyngeal or oropharyngeal swab collected by mobile phlebotomists. Additional blood draws and questionnaires over a 2-month period could optionally be provided by prospective study participants. Before DNA extraction, prospective study blood samples were shipped either frozen or at room temperature. As concerns this clone: Which antigen it targets is not known. Within one base of it there is no much larger clone, and no base qualities were kept.

V was cut back by 0 bases and J by 4 bases, leaving a gap of 13 bases between them. CDR1 and CDR2, per the germline V gene, are SGHRS and YFSETQ. The CDR3, from cysteine to phenylalanine, totals 15 residues. Of all the DNA, just the CDR3 is kept, 45 bases in frame from base 1. TCRbeta CDR3 regions were amplified from genomic DNA by means of the immunoSEQ Assay, a bias-controlled multiplex PCR. As for the authors' bioinformatics: The number of nucleated cells in each sample was estimated from the amplification of reference gene primers within the assay. To quantify the absolute abundance of each unique TCRbeta CDR3 rearrangement, sequence reads were collapsed and filtered. For each sample, productive Simpson clonality was calculated by taking the square root of Simpson's diversity index across productive rearrangements. TCRdb stores this immuneACCESS table with in-frame sequences only. Part of the clones is absent; in the studies checked, under half of the shortfall reflects unresolved V genes, and no reason is known for the rest. V and J calls plus clone size are reproduced from that table; the DNA served to infer D and trimming. The sample has almost 85,000 clones on record, approximately 90% of them singletons. The ten most abundant clones make up 0.95% to 1.5% of the sample.

The material sequenced was PBMCs or T cells enriched from blood (not recorded which). This receptor was identified in a woman between 50 and 59 years old with acute COVID-19. The chain joins TRBV5-1 to TRBJ1-1; no D segment can be confidently identified. The nucleotide sequence is TGCGCCAGCAGCTTGGGGGCAGGAATTTTCACTGAAGCTTTCTTT. Translated, it gives CASSLGAGIFTEAFF. Beyond the CDR3, the reference TRBV5-1 and TRBJ1-1 genes provide the residues; the full variable domain reads: KAGVTQTPRYLIKTRGQQVTLSCSPISGHRSVSWYQQTPGQGLQFLFEYFSETQRNKGNFPGRFSGRQFSNSRSEMNVSTLELGDSALYLCASSLGAGIFTEAFFGQGTRLTVV.